These 32 T cell receptor beta chains were all obtained from the same sample, sequenced in a study of human versus mouse CDR3 diversity and MHC coevolution (dated by TCRdb to about 2017). Library preparation was by the immunoSEQ multiplex PCR assay. Drawn from immuneACCESS, this table holds only the in-frame rearrangements with V and J called that TCRdb kept. Clones are partly lost; checked studies trace under half to an unresolved V gene and leave the rest unexplained. The sample table records fewer than 100,000 clones; just over 90% of these occur just once. The ten largest clones add up to 1.1% to 1.5% of the sample. Sequences were obtained from naive CD4+ T cells from blood. According to the study, the label for this sample's cell subset or site signals: CD45RO-negative CD62L-positive naive CD4 T cells. All receptors come from a person aged 25 to 69 in good health.

This chain connects TRBV19 to TRBJ2-1; 8 bases fit TRBD2. Per germline, CDR1 LNHDA and CDR2 SQIVND (reference sequence). The V segment lost 10 bases and the J segment 7 bases; nucleotides outside the gene matches: 15. This CDR3 is 15 amino acids long. The CDR3 region is CATAGRGELLNEQFF. The CDR3 DNA reads TGTGCCACCGCGGGGCGGGGGGAGCTACTTAATGAGCAGTTCTTC.

The gene calls are TRBV30 and TRBJ1-2; 11 bases align to TRBD1. Germline trimming cut 5 bases from V and 8 bases from J; bases unmatched to any gene: 13. The germline gives CDR1 GTSNPN, CDR2 SVGIG (reference sequence). The CDR3 length is 15 residues. Here the CDR3 reads CAWAIRDRGFRGYTF. In DNA, the CDR3 is TGTGCCTGGGCCATCCGGGACAGGGGGTTTCGGGGCTACACCTTC.

The V gene is TRBV18, the J gene TRBJ2-7; TRBD2 matches 9 bases. CDR3 length: 17 residues. The germline CDR1 and CDR2 sequences are KGHSH and LQKENI. After removal of 3 bases from V and 2 bases from J, the junction contained 11 bases not matched to a gene. CDR3 in amino acids: CASSPSSSASGAYEQYF. The CDR3 DNA sequence: TGTGCCAGCTCACCTTCCTCATCGGCTAGCGGGGCCTACGAGCAGTACTTC.

V usage is TRBV7-2 and J usage is TRBJ1-1; D is ambiguous. From germline, CDR1 is SGHTA and CDR2 FQGNSA. This CDR3 spans 14 amino acids. V lost 5 bases to trimming and J lost 1 base, with 11 bases between them. The CDR3 nucleotides are TGTGCCAGCAGCATCGACCGGGGGAACACTGAAGCTTTCTTT. The encoded protein is CASSIDRGNTEAFF.

This clone was counted a single time. The J gene is TRBJ1-5, the V gene TRBV25-1, with a weak D call TRBD1 (5 bases). The CDR3 has 15 residues. From germline, CDR1 is MGHDK and CDR2 SYGVNS. Trimming removed 6 bases at V and 4 bases at J, with 16 bases between. Written as DNA, the CDR3 is TGTGCCAGCAGCCCCGCGGGACGGCAAAATCAGCCCCAGCATTTT. Translated, it gives CASSPAGRQNQPQHF.

This clone has just one count. V gene TRBV7-9 combines with J gene TRBJ2-3; 7 bases agree with TRBD2. J lost 5 bases, V lost 5 bases, and 7 bases had no gene match. Germline CDR1 reads SEHNR; CDR2 reads FQNEAQ (reference sequence). The CDR3 covers 14 residues. CDR3 loop: CASSLDGGIDTQYF. CDR3 DNA: TGTGCCAGCAGCCTTGACGGGGGGATAGATACGCAGTATTTT.

The chain employs TRBV25-1 and TRBJ2-1, with 10 bases that match TRBD2. V gave up 6 bases and J gave up 3 bases; unmatched junction bases: 2. Germline lookup yields CDR1 MGHDK and CDR2 SYGVNS. The CDR3 has 14 amino acids. The CDR3 coding sequence is TGTGCCAGCAGACTAGCGGGGAACTACAATGAGCAGTTCTTC. This encodes CASRLAGNYNEQFF.

This chain connects TRBV2 to TRBJ1-1, with TRBD1 identical over 8 bases. Germline V gene data show CDR1 as SNHLY and CDR2 as FYNNEI. The CDR3 totals 14 residues. J lost 4 bases, V lost 3 bases, and 4 bases had no gene match. DNA for the CDR3: TGTGCCAGCAGTGATGGTCAGGGGGCCACTGAAGCTTTCTTT. Protein product: CASSDGQGATEAFF.

The chain links TRBV2 to TRBJ1-2, with D perhaps TRBD1 (5 bases). Trimming took 4 bases from V and 0 from J, leaving 9 bases between them. Germline V CDR1 and CDR2: SNHLY, FYNNEI. The CDR3 has 14 amino acids. CDR3 sequence: CASSGQSANYGYTF. In nucleotides, the CDR3 is TGTGCCAGCAGTGGACAGTCCGCTAACTATGGCTACACCTTC.

The chain uses TRBV7-6 and TRBJ2-5, with a tentative D call TRBD1 (6 bases). V dropped 1 base and J dropped 7 bases, with 22 bases sitting between them. The CDR3 spans 17 residues. CDR1 and CDR2 from the germline V gene are SGHVS and FNYEAQ. The CDR3, as DNA: TGTGCCAGCAGCTTAGAGGGGGTAGCGCAGGGTCGGGGGACCCAGTACTTC. Translating gives CASSLEGVAQGRGTQYF.

This chain connects TRBV25-1 to TRBJ2-7; possibly TRBD2 for D (6 bases). V lost 4 bases and J 0 bases, leaving 10 bases between the germline ends. CDR1 is MGHDK, CDR2 SYGVNS, per germline. The CDR3 sequence is 14 residues long. In nucleotides, the CDR3 is TGTGCCAGCAGTGTTCCGGGACTCTCCTACGAGCAGTACTTC. As protein: CASSVPGLSYEQYF.

The V call is TRBV7-9, the J call TRBJ2-5; the match to TRBD1 covers 11 bases. The J call is doubtful: the DNA matches TRBJ2-7 better. The CDR3 extends over 15 amino acids. The germline V gene has CDR1 SEHNR and CDR2 FQNEAQ (reference sequence). The CDR3 DNA is TGTGCCAGCAGCACGCCGGGACAGGGGGCCTACGAGCAGTACTTC. Protein sequence: CASSTPGQGAYEQYF.

The V gene is TRBV27, the J gene TRBJ2-5; 9 bases agree with TRBD1. The trim removed 6 bases at V and 4 bases at J, leaving 6 bases unmatched. The CDR3 has 14 amino acids. Germline V CDR1 and CDR2: MNHEY, SMNVEV (reference sequence). CDR3 DNA: TGTGCCAGCAGCTCCACGGGACAGGGAGAGACCCAGTACTTC. It translates to CASSSTGQGETQYF.

The chain employs TRBV9 and TRBJ2-7; D is uncertain. The CDR3 consists of 13 residues. Trimming removed 4 bases at V and 5 bases at J, with 13 bases between. Germline V CDR1 and CDR2: SGDLS, YYNGEE. CDR3 in amino acids: CASSPSPQDEQYF. As DNA, the CDR3 is TGTGCCAGCAGCCCATCGCCGCAGGACGAGCAGTACTTC.

J is TRBJ1-3 and V is TRBV6-5, with D unclear. The V gene's germline CDR1 is MNHEY and CDR2 SVGAGI. This CDR3 has 13 amino acids. V gave up 11 bases and J gave up 0 bases, with 11 bases separating them. CDR3 loop: CASRGHSGNTIYF. The CDR3 DNA sequence: TGTGCCTCCCGAGGGCACTCTGGAAACACCATATATTTT.

This clone is a singleton in its sample. The CDR3 loop is CASSVATGAGYNEQFF. The CDR3 nucleotides are TGTGCCAGCAGCGTAGCTACAGGGGCCGGCTACAATGAGCAGTTCTTC. The chain employs TRBV9 and TRBJ2-1; 7 bases match TRBD1. Germline values: CDR1 SGDLS, CDR2 YYNGEE. The V and J ends lost 0 bases and 3 bases, in that order; junction bases with no gene match: 6. CDR3 length: 16 amino acids.

This chain connects TRBV10-3 to TRBJ2-7; D possibly corresponds to TRBD1 (6 bases). The V end was cut by 10 bases, the J end by 0 bases, with 13 bases between. The germline V gene has CDR1 ENHRY and CDR2 SYGVKD. The CDR3 is made up of 13 amino acids. CDR3 protein: CATQVGGSYEQYF. CDR3 DNA sequence: TGTGCCACCCAGGTAGGGGGCTCCTACGAGCAGTACTTC.

The chain links TRBV11-2 to TRBJ2-7; D ambiguous. Trimming shortened V by 1 base and J by 0 bases, and 10 bases separated the two germline ends. The CDR3 sequence is 15 residues long. Per the germline V gene, CDR1 is SGHAT and CDR2 is FQNNGV. CDR3 nucleotides: TGTGCCAGCAGCTTAGGGATAGCTACCTCCTACGAGCAGTACTTC. This gives the protein CASSLGIATSYEQYF.

This chain connects TRBV5-4 to TRBJ2-5; D is undetermined. The DNA end is more similar to TRBJ2-7, so the J call may be wrong. The germline V gene has CDR1 SGHNT and CDR2 YYREEE (reference sequence). The CDR3 is 14 amino acids. CDR3: CASSLSEDSYEQYF. CDR3 coding DNA: TGTGCCAGCAGCTTGTCAGAGGACTCCTACGAGCAGTACTTC.

This chain joins TRBV27 and TRBJ2-3; D is perhaps TRBD1 (5 bases). Trimming left V 3 bases short and J 4 bases short, with 11 bases between. Germline CDR1 MNHEY, CDR2 SMNVEV (reference sequence). The CDR3 has 14 residues. This chain's CDR3 is CASSFQGGSDTQYF. As DNA, the CDR3 is TGTGCCAGCAGTTTCCAGGGTGGGTCAGATACGCAGTATTTT.

This clone came up once. Other nucleotide sequences in the sample specify the same CDR3. The J gene is TRBJ2-7, the V gene TRBV9, with TRBD2 matching 9 bases. Germline values: CDR1 SGDLS, CDR2 YYNGEE. V lost 0 bases, J lost 1 base, and 2 bases stayed unmatched. The CDR3 loop spans 15 amino acids. The CDR3 DNA reads TGTGCCAGCAGCGTAGGAGCGGGGGGTTCCTACGAGCAGTACTTC. Residues: CASSVGAGGSYEQYF.

The gene calls are TRBV6-5 and TRBJ2-2; D is undetermined. V dropped 10 bases and J dropped 0 bases, with 12 bases sitting between them. The CDR3 loop spans 14 amino acids. Germline V lookup: CDR1 MNHEY, CDR2 SVGAGI. The CDR3 loop reads CATRQYANTGELFF. The CDR3 DNA follows: TGTGCCACTCGACAATACGCGAACACCGGGGAGCTGTTTTTT.

V gene TRBV15 combines with J gene TRBJ1-5, with D maybe TRBD1 (6 bases). This CDR3 comprises 15 residues. The V and J ends lost 0 bases and 7 bases respectively, with 13 bases between them. Germline V gene data show CDR1 as LNHNV and CDR2 as YYDKDF (reference sequence). The chain's CDR3 is CATSRDPGGGQPQHF. In DNA, the CDR3 is TGTGCCACCAGCAGAGATCCGGGGGGCGGACAGCCCCAGCATTTT. The full variable domain, rest sourced from reference TRBV15 and TRBJ1-5, is DAMVIQNPRYQVTQFGKPVTLSCSQTLNHNVMYWYQQKSSQAPKLLFHYYDKDFNNEADTPDNFQSRRPNTSFCFLDIRSPGLGDTAMYLCATSRDPGGGQPQHFGDGTRLSIL.

The J gene is TRBJ2-7, the V gene TRBV15; TRBD2 is a possible D gene (6 bases). V lost 3 bases and J 12 bases, leaving 15 bases between the germline ends. Germline assignment: CDR1 LNHNV and CDR2 YYDKDF (reference sequence). This CDR3 contains 12 residues. The CDR3 DNA sequence: TGTGCCACCAGCAGCCGACCGGGACTGCCGTACTTC. It codes for CATSSRPGLPYF.

The J gene is TRBJ2-2, the V gene TRBV9; D gene unclear. CDR1 SGDLS and CDR2 YYNGEE come from the germline V gene. The V and J ends lost 0 bases and 1 base respectively, with 4 bases between them. The CDR3 has 14 residues. For the CDR3, the DNA is TGTGCCAGCAGCGTAGTCGGGAACACCGGGGAGCTGTTTTTT. Translated: CASSVVGNTGELFF.

This clone has just one count. The DNA of the CDR3 is TGTGCCAGCAGCCGATCCCCTCCCGGGGGGAAAGTGGAGACCCAGTACTTC. This sequence encodes CASSRSPPGGKVETQYF. The rearrangement uses TRBV9 and TRBJ2-5; 7 bases align to TRBD2. The V segment lost 4 bases and the J segment 5 bases; nucleotides outside the gene matches: 17. The CDR3 consists of 17 residues. Looked up from germline, CDR1 is SGDLS and CDR2 is YYNGEE.

The chain recombines TRBV7-2 with TRBJ2-5, with D possibly being TRBD1 (6 bases). The end of the DNA aligns better with TRBJ2-7, so the J call may be wrong. The CDR3 consists of 15 residues. CDR1 is SGHTA, CDR2 FQGNSA, per germline. The CDR3 nucleotides read TGTGCCAGCAGCTTTAAGGGGGAAGGCATGGGCGAGCAGTACTTC. Translation: CASSFKGEGMGEQYF.

The chain employs TRBV5-1 and TRBJ2-3, with D perhaps TRBD2 (5 bases). Trimming left V 0 bases short and J 2 bases short, with 10 bases between. Looked up from germline, CDR1 is SGHRS and CDR2 is YFSETQ. CDR3 length equals 15 residues. CDR3 residues: CASSLDEAVTDTQYF. CDR3 nucleotide sequence: TGCGCCAGCAGCTTGGATGAAGCGGTCACAGATACGCAGTATTTT.

This chain uses TRBV7-9 with TRBJ1-5, with D unresolved. This CDR3 has 16 residues. From germline, CDR1 is SEHNR and CDR2 FQNEAQ (reference sequence). Trimming cost V 6 bases and J 4 bases, with 19 bases left between them. CDR3 coding DNA: TGTGCCAGCAGTAGAGGAGTCGTTATGAATAATCAGCCCCAGCATTTT. Amino acids: CASSRGVVMNNQPQHF.

This rearrangement joins TRBV18 to TRBJ2-5, with 8 bases matching TRBD1. Trimming removed 3 bases from V and 3 bases from J; junction bases left unmatched: 3. The CDR3 totals 14 residues. CDR1 and CDR2 (germline): KGHSH, LQKENI. The CDR3 protein is CASSPLDREETQYF. The CDR3 DNA is TGTGCCAGCTCACCGTTGGACAGGGAAGAGACCCAGTACTTC.

CDR3 loop: CAIGGARYNEQFF. The CDR3 region has the DNA TGTGCCATTGGGGGGGCTCGGTACAATGAGCAGTTCTTC. The gene calls are TRBV10-3 and TRBJ2-1; possible D gene TRBD2, 7 bases. V was shortened by 9 bases and J by 4 bases, with 13 bases between the two germline ends. The CDR3 covers 13 residues. The germline V gene has CDR1 ENHRY and CDR2 SYGVKD.

The chain recombines TRBV5-1 with TRBJ2-1; 14 bases agree with TRBD2. CDR1 is SGHRS, CDR2 YFSETQ, per germline. This CDR3 comprises 16 residues. With V trimmed by 4 bases and J by 8 bases, 8 bases remained unmatched. In DNA form, the CDR3 reads TGCGCCAGCAGCCCAGGGACTAGCGGGAGCACGGATGAGCAGTTCTTC. It encodes CASSPGTSGSTDEQFF.